The clone carrying this T cell receptor (beta chain) was recorded only once. The source of the sample is a study of blood T cell repertoires in COVID-19. Under the authors' procedure: Reference gene primer amplification yielded estimated nucleated cell counts. Measured with immunoSEQ multiplex PCR; TCRdb has only the in-frame clones, and not every one. The V and J calls and clone size come from that table; D and trimming were worked out from the DNA. The sample shows about 130,000 clones, approximately 86% of them seen only once. A Seattle source enrolled patients during active infection and followed them longitudinally. The CDR3 runs 17 residues. Per the germline V gene, CDR1 is SGHAT and CDR2 is FQNNGV. V lost 6 bases and J lost 4; bases outside the gene matches: 17.

Specimen: peripheral blood. This TCR derives from a woman in her seventies with COVID-19, enrolled during active disease. The chain combines TRBV11-2 with TRBJ1-2, with TRBD1 identical over 7 bases. This CDR3 reads CASSPPYGDSGSYGYTF. In DNA, the CDR3 is TGTGCCAGCAGTCCCCCCTACGGGGACAGTGGATCCTATGGCTACACCTTC.